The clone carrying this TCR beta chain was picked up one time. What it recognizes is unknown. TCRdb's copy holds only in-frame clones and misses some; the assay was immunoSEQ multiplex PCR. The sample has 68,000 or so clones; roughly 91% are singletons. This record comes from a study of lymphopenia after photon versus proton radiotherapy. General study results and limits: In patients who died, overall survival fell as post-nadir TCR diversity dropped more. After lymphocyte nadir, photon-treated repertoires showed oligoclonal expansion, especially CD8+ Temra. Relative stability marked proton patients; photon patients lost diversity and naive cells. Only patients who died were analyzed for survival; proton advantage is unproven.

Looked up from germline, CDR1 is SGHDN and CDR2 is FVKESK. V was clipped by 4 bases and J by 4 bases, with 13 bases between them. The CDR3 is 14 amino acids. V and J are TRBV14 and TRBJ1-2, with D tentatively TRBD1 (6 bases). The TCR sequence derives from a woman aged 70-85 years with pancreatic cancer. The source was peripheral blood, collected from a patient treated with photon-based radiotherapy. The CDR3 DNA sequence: TGTGCCAGCAGCCTAGGACAGCCCAGCTATGGCTACACCTTC. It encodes CASSLGQPSYGYTF.